This TCR beta chain derives from a study of OX40 agonist ivuxolimab in advanced cancers. This clone was seen only a few times. The antigen is not known. This sample also contains other DNA sequences that code for the same CDR3. Produced via immunoSEQ multiplex PCR; TCRdb's table is partial and in-frame only. The profile covers under 60,000 clones, with 88% appearing a single time and about 54% taken by the ten largest. Germline CDR1 is LNHDA and CDR2 is SQIVND (reference sequence). The CDR3 sequence is 15 residues long. The ends were cut back, 4 bases at V and 2 bases at J, with 15 bases in the middle. Whole-study findings and limits: CD4+ and CD8+ blood T cells expanded clonally by week 6 at 0.1 to 3.0 mg/kg. On average, a greater number of expanded clones characterised CD8+ T cells relative to CD4+.

Anyone with autoimmune disease history or systemic immunosuppression was excluded. Sampled blood was obtained at baseline, cycle 4 day 1, and cycle 7 day 1. The sequence was collected from an adult with an advanced solid tumor such as melanoma, head and neck, liver or kidney cancer. This material consisted of CD4+ or CD8+ T cells sorted from blood, taken in a trial of the OX40 agonist ivuxolimab. V is TRBV19 and J is TRBJ2-7; D is possibly TRBD1 (5 bases). The CDR3 nucleotides read TGTGCCAGTAGTAGTCTAAAGGGGTTCCCCTACGAGCAGTACTTC. It is translated as CASSSLKGFPYEQYF.